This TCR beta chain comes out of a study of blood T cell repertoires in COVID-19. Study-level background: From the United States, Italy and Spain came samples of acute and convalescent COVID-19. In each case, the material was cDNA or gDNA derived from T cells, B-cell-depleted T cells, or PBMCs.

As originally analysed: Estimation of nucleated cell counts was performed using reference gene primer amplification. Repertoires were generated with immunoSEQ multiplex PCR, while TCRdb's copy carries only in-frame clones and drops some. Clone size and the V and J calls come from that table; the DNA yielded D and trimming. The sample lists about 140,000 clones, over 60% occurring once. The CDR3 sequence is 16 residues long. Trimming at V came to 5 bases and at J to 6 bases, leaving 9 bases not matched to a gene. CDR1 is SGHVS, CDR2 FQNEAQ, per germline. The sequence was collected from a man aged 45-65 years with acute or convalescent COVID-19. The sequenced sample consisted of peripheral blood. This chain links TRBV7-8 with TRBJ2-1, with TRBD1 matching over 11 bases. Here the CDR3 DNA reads TGTGCCAGCAGCCGTTGGACAGGGGGCCCCCTCAATGAGCAGTTCTTC. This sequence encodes CASSRWTGGPLNEQFF.